A selection of T cell receptor beta chains follows, all from one sample in a study of blood T cell repertoires in COVID-19. The data were produced by immunoSEQ multiplex PCR, yet TCRdb's version contains in-frame clones alone and is incomplete. The sample includes around 150,000 clones, around 84% of them seen just once. Sequences were obtained from peripheral blood. The receptors were sampled from a woman between 50 and 59 years old in a cohort sampled during active or convalescent COVID-19. Both conserved end residues are part of each CDR3. The D gene is left open where the match is weak. Some rows mark clone size as missing; the rest say once, few, many or name a class of expanded clone.

v_call,clone_size,j_call,d_call,cdr3_aa,cdr3_nt
TRBV5-6,.,TRBJ1-5,.,CASSLSPGDQPQHF,TGTGCCAGCAGCTTGAGCCCAGGGGATCAGCCCCAGCATTTT
TRBV5-4,.,TRBJ1-2,.,CASSSEGVGPYGYTF,TGTGCCAGCAGCTCGGAGGGCGTGGGCCCCTATGGCTACACCTTC
TRBV2,.,TRBJ1-5,.,CASSGRVSQPQHF,TGTGCCAGCAGTGGGCGGGTAAGTCAGCCCCAGCATTTT
TRBV7-9,once,TRBJ1-2,TRBD1,CASSLDGSGGDGYTF,TGTGCCAGCAGCTTAGATGGGTCAGGGGGAGATGGCTACACCTTC
TRBV7-9,.,TRBJ2-7,.,CASSRVLSSYEQYF,TGTGCCAGCAGCCGGGTCCTCAGCTCCTACGAGCAGTACTTC
TRBV18,.,TRBJ2-4,TRBD1,CASSPRQGVKNIQYF,TGTGCCAGCTCGCCTAGACAGGGGGTAAAAAACATTCAGTACTTC
TRBV27,.,TRBJ1-1,.,CASSNKGLHAEAFF,TGTGCCAGCAGTAACAAGGGACTACACGCTGAAGCTTTCTTT
TRBV7-8,.,TRBJ1-2,.,CASSKNSGEFYGYTF,TGTGCCAGCAGCAAAAATTCTGGGGAGTTCTATGGCTACACCTTC
TRBV24-1,.,TRBJ2-5,TRBD1,CATSDGGQGMRETQYF,TGTGCCACCAGTGACGGGGGACAGGGTATGAGGGAGACCCAGTACTTC
TRBV18,.,TRBJ2-1,TRBD1,CASSFSGTGLIEQFF,TGTGCCAGCTCTTTTTCTGGGACAGGGCTGATTGAGCAGTTCTTC
TRBV5-1,.,TRBJ1-5,TRBD1,CASSLIPGTGYQPQHF,TGCGCCAGCAGCCTCATACCCGGGACAGGGTATCAGCCCCAGCATTTT
TRBV4-3,.,TRBJ1-4,.,CASSQELREGGKLFF,TGCGCCAGCAGCCAAGAGCTCCGCGAGGGAGGAAAACTGTTTTTT
TRBV3-1/TRBV3-2,.,TRBJ1-5,.,CASSQGEGHNQPQHF,TGTGCCAGCAGCCAAGGGGAGGGACACAATCAGCCCCAGCATTTT
TRBV24-1,.,TRBJ2-2,.,CASPLLAAGELFF,TGTGCCTCCCCCCTACTAGCAGCCGGGGAGCTGTTTTTT
TRBV3-1/TRBV3-2,.,TRBJ1-6,.,CASSPPRGNSPLHF,TGTGCCAGCAGCCCGCCCAGGGGAAATTCACCCCTCCACTTT
TRBV10-3,.,TRBJ2-2,TRBD1,CAISGGQGAGELFF,TGTGCCATCAGTGGGGGACAGGGAGCCGGGGAGCTGTTTTTT
TRBV5-1,.,TRBJ1-6,TRBD1,CASSLEGSGTGNSPLHF,TGCGCCAGCAGCTTGGAGGGCTCCGGGACAGGGAATTCACCCCTCCACTTT
TRBV5-6,.,TRBJ1-5,.,CASSFRGPSNQPQHF,TGTGCCAGCAGCTTCAGGGGCCCCAGCAATCAGCCCCAGCATTTT
TRBV5-1,.,TRBJ2-7,.,CASSLAAGTPYEQYF,TGCGCCAGCAGCTTGGCGGCAGGGACTCCCTACGAGCAGTACTTC
TRBV19,.,TRBJ2-7,TRBD1,CASSILWTGQYYEQYF,TGTGCCAGTAGTATCTTATGGACAGGGCAATACTACGAGCAGTACTTC
TRBV4-1,.,TRBJ1-6,.,CASSHPGTYNNSPLHF,TGCGCCAGCAGCCACCCCGGGACATACAACAATTCACCCCTCCACTTT
TRBV30,.,TRBJ2-7,.,CAWSAPHRVGTYEQYF,TGTGCCTGGAGCGCACCCCACAGGGTGGGGACCTACGAGCAGTACTTC
TRBV25-1,.,TRBJ1-4,.,CASSEYRDNEKLFF,TGTGCCAGCAGTGAATACCGGGACAACGAAAAACTGTTTTTT
TRBV3-1/TRBV3-2,.,TRBJ2-1,TRBD2,CASSPGTSGAYEQFF,TGTGCCAGCAGCCCCGGGACTAGCGGGGCCTATGAGCAGTTCTTC
TRBV19,.,TRBJ1-2,.,CASSDRYGYTF,TGTGCCAGTAGTGATCGGTATGGCTACACCTTC
TRBV30,.,TRBJ1-2,.,CAWSVRRIGGYTF,TGTGCCTGGAGTGTACGACGCATCGGGGGCTACACCTTC
TRBV3-1/TRBV3-2,.,TRBJ2-7,.,CASSQSSGAYEQYF,TGTGCCAGCAGCCAATCCAGCGGAGCCTACGAGCAGTACTTC
TRBV18,.,TRBJ1-1,.,CASSPIQNTEAFF,TGTGCCAGCTCACCAATACAAAACACTGAAGCTTTCTTT
TRBV7-2,.,TRBJ1-2,.,CASSPDSYGYTF,TGTGCCAGCAGCCCGGACAGCTATGGCTACACCTTC
TRBV19,.,TRBJ2-7,.,CASSIQVGTYEQYF,TGTGCCAGTAGTATCCAAGTCGGGACCTACGAGCAGTACTTC
TRBV19,once,TRBJ1-5,TRBD1,CASRTPGTGVKPQHF,TGTGCCAGTAGGACCCCCGGGACAGGGGTTAAGCCCCAGCATTTT
TRBV6-1,once,TRBJ1-4,.,CASSERTVATNEKLFF,TGTGCCAGCAGTGAACGGACAGTTGCAACTAATGAAAAACTGTTTTTT
TRBV5-6,once,TRBJ1-3,.,CASSPDSSGNTIYF,TGTGCCAGCAGCCCCGATAGCTCTGGAAACACCATATATTTT
TRBV4-3,.,TRBJ1-1,.,CASSQDPNQGKHTEAFF,TGCGCCAGCAGCCAAGATCCGAACCAGGGGAAGCACACTGAAGCTTTCTTT
TRBV24-1,.,TRBJ2-3,TRBD1,CATSELTGGGTDTQYF,TGTGCCACCAGTGAGCTAACAGGGGGCGGCACAGATACGCAGTATTTT
TRBV3-1/TRBV3-2,.,TRBJ1-2,.,CASNNNYGYTF,TGTGCCAGTAACAATAACTATGGCTACACCTTC
TRBV5-1,.,TRBJ1-3,.,CASSLYEVKNSGNTIYF,TGCGCCAGCAGCTTATATGAGGTGAAGAACTCTGGAAACACCATATATTTT
TRBV7-9,.,TRBJ1-4,TRBD1,CASSLGQGGEKLFF,TGTGCCAGCAGCCTGGGACAGGGGGGCGAAAAACTGTTTTTT
TRBV5-1,.,TRBJ2-3,.,CASSLVAGDSDTQYF,TGCGCCAGCAGCTTGGTTGCAGGGGATTCAGATACGCAGTATTTT
TRBV19,.,TRBJ1-3,.,CASIPGRPSGNTIYF,TGTGCCAGTATCCCAGGTCGTCCCTCTGGAAACACCATATATTTT
TRBV3-1/TRBV3-2,once,TRBJ1-5,TRBD1,CASSAGTAISNQPQHF,TGTGCCAGCAGCGCCGGGACAGCCATTTCCAATCAGCCCCAGCATTTT
TRBV7-2,.,TRBJ1-5,TRBD1,CASSLGGQGRQPQHF,TGTGCCAGCAGCTTAGGGGGACAGGGGCGACAGCCCCAGCATTTT
TRBV24-1,.,TRBJ2-5,.,CATSDPGNQETQYF,TGTGCCACCAGTGATCCGGGAAACCAAGAGACCCAGTACTTC
TRBV18,once,TRBJ2-7,TRBD2,CASSYRGGNYEQYF,TGTGCCAGCTCATACCGGGGGGGCAACTACGAGCAGTACTTC
TRBV6-5,once,TRBJ2-5,TRBD2,CASSLAGGRETQYF,TGTGCCAGCAGTTTAGCGGGGGGAAGGGAGACCCAGTACTTC
TRBV6-5,.,TRBJ1-1,TRBD1,CASSYSDRPNTEAFF,TGTGCCAGCAGTTACTCGGACAGGCCGAACACTGAAGCTTTCTTT
TRBV5-1,once,TRBJ2-7,.,CASSLGGTVTYEQYF,TGCGCCAGCAGCTTGGGCGGGACAGTAACCTACGAGCAGTACTTC
TRBV5-5,.,TRBJ2-1,.,CASSLEGVLPNNEQFF,TGTGCCAGCAGCTTGGAAGGAGTTTTACCGAACAATGAGCAGTTCTTC
TRBV5-1,.,TRBJ2-2,.,CASSPEGVNTGELFF,TGCGCCAGCAGCCCCGAGGGCGTAAACACCGGGGAGCTGTTTTTT
TRBV5-5,.,TRBJ2-2,.,CASSLAETGELFF,TGTGCCAGCAGCTTAGCGGAAACCGGGGAGCTGTTTTTT
TRBV3-1/TRBV3-2,.,TRBJ1-2,TRBD1,CASSPRDRAYGYTF,TGTGCCAGCAGCCCCCGGGACAGGGCGTATGGCTACACCTTC
TRBV5-1,.,TRBJ1-3,.,CASSLGGVSGNTIYF,TGCGCCAGCAGCTTGGGAGGTGTCTCTGGAAACACCATATATTTT
TRBV5-5,.,TRBJ1-5,.,CASSLGRGQPQHF,TGTGCCAGCAGCTTGGGGAGGGGACAGCCCCAGCATTTT
TRBV24-1,once,TRBJ2-7,TRBD2,CATSQAGGEQYF,TGTGCCACCAGTCAGGCGGGAGGTGAGCAGTACTTC
TRBV7-9,many,TRBJ1-6,.,CASQGHTTGNSPLHF,TGTGCCAGCCAGGGACACACTACCGGGAATTCACCCCTCCACTTT
TRBV4-3,.,TRBJ1-2,TRBD1,CASSRITGGNLHGYTF,TGCGCCAGCAGTCGTATAACAGGGGGAAACCTCCATGGCTACACCTTC
TRBV10-3,.,TRBJ2-7,TRBD1,CAISEGGTGGMYEQYF,TGTGCCATCAGTGAGGGAGGGACAGGGGGCATGTACGAGCAGTACTTC